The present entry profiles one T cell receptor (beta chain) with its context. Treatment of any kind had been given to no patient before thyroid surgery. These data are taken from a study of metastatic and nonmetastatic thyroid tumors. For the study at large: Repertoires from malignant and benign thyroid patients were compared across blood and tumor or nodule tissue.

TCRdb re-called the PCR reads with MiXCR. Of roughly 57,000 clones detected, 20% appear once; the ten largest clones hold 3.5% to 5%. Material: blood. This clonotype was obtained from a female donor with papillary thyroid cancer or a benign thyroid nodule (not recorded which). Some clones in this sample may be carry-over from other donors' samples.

The CDR3 loop is CASSLLGVHYGYTF. In nucleotides, the CDR3 is TGTGCCAGCAGTTTGTTAGGGGTGCACTATGGCTACACCTTC. This chain uses TRBV28 with TRBJ1-2; perhaps TRBD1 as D (5 bases). The V end was cut by 3 bases, the J end by 3 bases, with 11 bases between. Germline loops: CDR1 MDHEN, CDR2 SYDVKM. This CDR3 spans 14 amino acids.